The T cell receptor beta chain described here comes from a study of CD8+ T cells in alopecia areata. Study-wide findings and caveats: Possibly as an HLA-related effect, TCR sharing across patients appeared less clear than in mice.

PBMCs provided sorted CD4+ and CD8+ T cells. This clone has only a few counts. As yet, its antigen is unknown. The CDR3 spans 16 residues. Per the germline V gene, CDR1 is SGHAT and CDR2 is FQNNGV. V was pared by 2 bases and J by 0 bases, with 3 bases of the junction left unmatched. As the sequencing template, cDNA was produced by extracting RNA and reverse transcribing it. Produced via immunoSEQ multiplex PCR; TCRdb's table is partial and in-frame only. The table records 93,000 or so clones, roughly half of them present only once. This receptor was identified in a human donor in good health. This rearrangement joins TRBV11-2 to TRBJ1-3; 8 bases match TRBD1. The sample comprised CD4+ T cells sorted from blood. CDR3 in amino acids: CASSLRGQDSGNTIYF. The CDR3 nucleotides read TGTGCCAGCAGCTTAAGGGGACAGGACTCTGGAAACACCATATATTTT. The entire variable domain, with the rest obtained from reference TRBV11-2 and TRBJ1-3, is as follows: EAGVAQSPRYKIIEKRQSVAFWCNPISGHATLYWYQQILGQGPKLLIQFQNNGVVDDSQLPKDRFSAERLKGVDSTLKIQPAKLEDSAVYLCASSLRGQDSGNTIYFGEGSWLTVV.